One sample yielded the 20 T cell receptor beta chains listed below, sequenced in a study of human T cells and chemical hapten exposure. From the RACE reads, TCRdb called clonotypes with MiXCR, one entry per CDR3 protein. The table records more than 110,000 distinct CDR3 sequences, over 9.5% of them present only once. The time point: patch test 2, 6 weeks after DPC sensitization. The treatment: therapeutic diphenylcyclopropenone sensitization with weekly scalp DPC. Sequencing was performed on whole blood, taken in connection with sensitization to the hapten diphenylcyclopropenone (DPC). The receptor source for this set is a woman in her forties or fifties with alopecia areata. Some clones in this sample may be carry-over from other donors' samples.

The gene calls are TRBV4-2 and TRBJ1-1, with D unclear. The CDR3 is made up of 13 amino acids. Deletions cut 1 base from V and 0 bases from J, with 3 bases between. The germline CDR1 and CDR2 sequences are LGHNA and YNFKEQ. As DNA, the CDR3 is TGTGCCAGCAGCCAAGTAATGAACACTGAAGCTTTCTTT. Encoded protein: CASSQVMNTEAFF.

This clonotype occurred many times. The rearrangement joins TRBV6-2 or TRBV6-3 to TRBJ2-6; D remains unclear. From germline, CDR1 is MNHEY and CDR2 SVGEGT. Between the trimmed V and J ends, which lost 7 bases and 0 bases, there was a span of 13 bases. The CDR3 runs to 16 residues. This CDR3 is CASTQWMSSGANVLTF. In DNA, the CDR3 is TGTGCCAGCACCCAATGGATGAGCTCTGGGGCCAACGTCCTGACTTTC.

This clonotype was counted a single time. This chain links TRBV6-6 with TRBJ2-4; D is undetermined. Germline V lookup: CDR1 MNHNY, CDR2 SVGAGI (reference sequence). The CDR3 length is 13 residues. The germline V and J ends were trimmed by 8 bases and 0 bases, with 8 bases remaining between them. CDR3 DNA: TGTGCCAGCGAAGATCTAGCCAAAAACATTCAGTACTTC. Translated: CASEDLAKNIQYF.

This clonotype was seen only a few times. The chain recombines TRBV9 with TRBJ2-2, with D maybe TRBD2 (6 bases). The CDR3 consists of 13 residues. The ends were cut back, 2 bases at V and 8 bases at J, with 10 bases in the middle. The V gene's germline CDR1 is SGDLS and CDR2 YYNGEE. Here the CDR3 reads CASSVPGVGELFF. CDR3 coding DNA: TGTGCCAGCAGCGTTCCGGGAGTAGGGGAGCTGTTTTTT.

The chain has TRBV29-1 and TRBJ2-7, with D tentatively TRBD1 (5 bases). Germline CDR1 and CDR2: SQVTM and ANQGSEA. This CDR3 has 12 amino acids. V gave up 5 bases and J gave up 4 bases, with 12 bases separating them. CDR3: CSVWGQGYEQYF. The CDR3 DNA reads TGCAGCGTTTGGGGCCAGGGTTACGAGCAGTACTTC.

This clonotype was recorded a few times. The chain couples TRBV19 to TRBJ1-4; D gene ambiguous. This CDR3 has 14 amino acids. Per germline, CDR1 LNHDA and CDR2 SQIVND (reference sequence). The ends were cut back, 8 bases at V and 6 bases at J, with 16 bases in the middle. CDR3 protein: CASSPRQIDEKLFF. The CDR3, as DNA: TGTGCCAGTTCGCCCCGACAAATCGATGAAAAACTGTTTTTT.

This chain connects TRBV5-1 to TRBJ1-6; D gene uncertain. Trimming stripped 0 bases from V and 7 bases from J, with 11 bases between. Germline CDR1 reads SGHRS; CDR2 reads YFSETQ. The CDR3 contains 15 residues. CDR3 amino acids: CASSLEFNRNSPLHF. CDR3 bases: TGCGCCAGCAGCTTGGAGTTCAATCGAAATTCACCCCTCCACTTT.

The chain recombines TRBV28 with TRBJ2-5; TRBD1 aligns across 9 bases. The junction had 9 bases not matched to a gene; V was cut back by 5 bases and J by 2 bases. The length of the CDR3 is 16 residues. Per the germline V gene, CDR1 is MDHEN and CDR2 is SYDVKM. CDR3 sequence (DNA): TGTGCCAGCAGTCCCAGACAGGGGGTCCAACAAGAGACCCAGTACTTC. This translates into CASSPRQGVQQETQYF.

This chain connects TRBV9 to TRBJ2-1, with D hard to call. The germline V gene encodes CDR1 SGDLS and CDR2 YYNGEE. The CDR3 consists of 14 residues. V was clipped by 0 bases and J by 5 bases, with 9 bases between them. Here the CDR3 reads CASSVGGPDNEQFF. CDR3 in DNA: TGTGCCAGCAGCGTAGGAGGCCCAGACAATGAGCAGTTCTTC.

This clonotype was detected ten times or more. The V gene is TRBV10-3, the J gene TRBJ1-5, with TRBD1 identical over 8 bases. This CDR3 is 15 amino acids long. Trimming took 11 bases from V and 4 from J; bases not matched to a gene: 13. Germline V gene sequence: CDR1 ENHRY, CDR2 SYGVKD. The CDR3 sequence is CAVKAGTGWNQPQHF. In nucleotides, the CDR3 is TGTGCCGTCAAAGCCGGGACAGGCTGGAATCAGCCCCAGCATTTT.

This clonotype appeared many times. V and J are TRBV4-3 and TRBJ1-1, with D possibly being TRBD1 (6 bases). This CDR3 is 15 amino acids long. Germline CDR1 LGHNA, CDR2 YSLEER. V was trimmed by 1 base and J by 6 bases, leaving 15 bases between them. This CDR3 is CASSQARGGEAEAFF. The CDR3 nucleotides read TGCGCCAGCAGCCAAGCAAGGGGGGGTGAGGCTGAAGCTTTCTTT.

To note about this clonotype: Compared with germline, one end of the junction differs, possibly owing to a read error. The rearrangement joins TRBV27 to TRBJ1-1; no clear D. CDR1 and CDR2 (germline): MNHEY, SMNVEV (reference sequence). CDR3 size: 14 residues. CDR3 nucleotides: TGTGCCAGCAGTTTTAGGCAGACTAACATTGAAGCTTTCTTT. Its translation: CASSFRQTNIEAFF.

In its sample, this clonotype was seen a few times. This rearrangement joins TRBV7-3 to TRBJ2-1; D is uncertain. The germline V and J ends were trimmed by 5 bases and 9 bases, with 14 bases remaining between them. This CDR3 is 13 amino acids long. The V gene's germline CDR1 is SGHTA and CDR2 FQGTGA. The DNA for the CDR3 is TGTGCCAGCAGCCCCCGGCAGCGAAGTGAGCAGTTCTTC. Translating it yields CASSPRQRSEQFF.

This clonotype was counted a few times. In DNA, the CDR3 is TGTGCCAGCAGTCTCTCTCAGAGCTCCTACAATGAGCAGTTCTTC. Its protein product is CASSLSQSSYNEQFF. V and J are TRBV27 and TRBJ2-1; D uncertain. Germline assignment: CDR1 MNHEY and CDR2 SMNVEV (reference sequence). This CDR3 comprises 15 residues. Between the trimmed V and J ends, which lost 5 bases and 0 bases, there was a span of 11 bases.

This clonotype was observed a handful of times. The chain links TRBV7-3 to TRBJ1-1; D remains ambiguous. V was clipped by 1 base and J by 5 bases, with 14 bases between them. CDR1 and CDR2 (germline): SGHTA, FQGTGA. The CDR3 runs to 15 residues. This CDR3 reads CASSLRPPKGTEAFF. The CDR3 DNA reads TGTGCCAGCAGCTTAAGGCCCCCTAAGGGAACTGAAGCTTTCTTT.

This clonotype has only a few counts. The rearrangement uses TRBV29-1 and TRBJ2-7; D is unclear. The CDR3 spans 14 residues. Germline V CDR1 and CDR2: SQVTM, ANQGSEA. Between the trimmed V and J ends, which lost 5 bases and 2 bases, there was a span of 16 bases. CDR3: CSVPNWSEAYEQYF. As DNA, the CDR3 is TGCAGCGTTCCCAACTGGTCCGAAGCCTACGAGCAGTACTTC.

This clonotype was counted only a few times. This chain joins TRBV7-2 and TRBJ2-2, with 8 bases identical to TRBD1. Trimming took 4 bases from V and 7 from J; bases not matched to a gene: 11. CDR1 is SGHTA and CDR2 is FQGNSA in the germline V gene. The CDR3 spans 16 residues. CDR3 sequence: CASSSQRQGLGGELFF. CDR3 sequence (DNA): TGTGCCAGCAGCTCCCAAAGACAGGGGCTGGGCGGGGAGCTGTTTTTT.

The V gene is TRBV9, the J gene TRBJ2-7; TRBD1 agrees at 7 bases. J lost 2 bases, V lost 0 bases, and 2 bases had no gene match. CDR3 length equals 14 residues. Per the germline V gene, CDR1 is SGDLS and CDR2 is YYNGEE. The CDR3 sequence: CASSVDRGTYEQYF. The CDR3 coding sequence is TGTGCCAGCAGCGTAGACAGGGGAACCTACGAGCAGTACTTC.

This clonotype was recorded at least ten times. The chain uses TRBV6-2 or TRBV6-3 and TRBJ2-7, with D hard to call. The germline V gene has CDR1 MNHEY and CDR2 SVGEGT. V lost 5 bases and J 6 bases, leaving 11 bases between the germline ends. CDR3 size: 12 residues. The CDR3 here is CASSNPRSEQYF. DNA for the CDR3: TGTGCCAGCAGTAATCCTCGATCCGAGCAGTACTTC.

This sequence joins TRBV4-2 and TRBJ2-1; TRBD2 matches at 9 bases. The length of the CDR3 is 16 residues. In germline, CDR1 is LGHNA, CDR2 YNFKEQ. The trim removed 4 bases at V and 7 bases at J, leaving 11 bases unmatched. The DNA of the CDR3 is TGTGCCAGCAGCCCAATCCGGGCTAGCGGGATTAATGAGCAGTTCTTC. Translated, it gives CASSPIRASGINEQFF.